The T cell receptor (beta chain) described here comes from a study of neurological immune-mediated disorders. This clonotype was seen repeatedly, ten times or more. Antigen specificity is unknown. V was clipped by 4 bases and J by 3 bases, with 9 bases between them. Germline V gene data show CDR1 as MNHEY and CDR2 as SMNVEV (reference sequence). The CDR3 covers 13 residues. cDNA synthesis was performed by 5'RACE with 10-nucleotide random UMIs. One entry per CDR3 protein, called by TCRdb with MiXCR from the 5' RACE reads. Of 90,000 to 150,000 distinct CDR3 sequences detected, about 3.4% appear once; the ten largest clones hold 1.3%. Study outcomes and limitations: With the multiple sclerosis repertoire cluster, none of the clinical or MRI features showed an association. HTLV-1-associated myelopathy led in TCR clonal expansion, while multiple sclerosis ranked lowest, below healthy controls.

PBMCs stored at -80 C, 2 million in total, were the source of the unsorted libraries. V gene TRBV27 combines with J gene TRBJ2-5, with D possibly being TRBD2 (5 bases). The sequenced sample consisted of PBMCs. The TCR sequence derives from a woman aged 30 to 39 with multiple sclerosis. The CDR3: CASSSGLEETQYF. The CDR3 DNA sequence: TGTGCCAGCAGTTCTGGACTGGAAGAGACCCAGTACTTC.